This paragraph covers one T cell receptor beta chain sequence. From germline, CDR1 is MNHEY and CDR2 SVGAGI. Trimming pared 4 bases from V and 6 bases from J, leaving 13 bases between. This CDR3 has 14 residues. Using immunoSEQ multiplex PCR, the repertoire was profiled, and TCRdb retains in-frame clones only, with some absent. The sample records under 200,000 clones, roughly 81% being singletons. The data stem from a study of blood T cell repertoires in COVID-19. J is TRBJ2-1 and V is TRBV6-5; weak D call: TRBD1 (6 bases). Sequencing input: peripheral blood. This sequence was found in a man aged 40-55 years with acute or convalescent COVID-19. CDR3 in amino acids: CASSSDRKLNEQFF. The CDR3 DNA is TGTGCCAGCAGTTCGGACAGAAAACTCAATGAGCAGTTCTTC.